These 24 T cell receptor beta chains share one sample of origin, sequenced in a study of T cells after somatic rescue of genetic block. TCRdb's copy holds only in-frame clones and misses some; the assay was immunoSEQ multiplex PCR. In the table there are over 95,000 clones, over 80% of which are singletons. Sequencing used peripheral blood mononuclear cells (PBMCs). Every receptor here comes from a woman younger than 35.

This clone came up a few times. The chain combines TRBV6-5 with TRBJ2-3, with 11 bases that match TRBD2. CDR3 size: 15 residues. V lost 5 bases to trimming and J lost 4 bases; unmatched junction nucleotides: 5. Looked up from germline, CDR1 is MNHEY and CDR2 is SVGAGI. The CDR3 is CASSPTSGVADTQYF. In DNA form, the CDR3 reads TGTGCCAGCAGTCCGACTAGCGGGGTCGCAGATACGCAGTATTTT.

The chain carries TRBV7-2 and TRBJ2-7; no firm D call. V gave up 1 base and J gave up 0 bases, with 7 bases separating them. The CDR3 contains 14 residues. Germline loops: CDR1 SGHTA, CDR2 FQGNSA. The CDR3: CASSLEAVSYEQYF. CDR3 coding DNA: TGTGCCAGCAGCTTAGAGGCAGTCTCCTACGAGCAGTACTTC.

The chain links TRBV6-6 to TRBJ2-2; 9 nucleotides match TRBD1. This CDR3 spans 16 amino acids. V lost 1 base, J lost 6 bases, and 6 bases stayed unmatched. Germline-derived CDR1 and CDR2 are MNHNY and SVGAGI (reference sequence). For the CDR3, the DNA is TGTGCCAGCAGTTACTTGGGACAGGGAAAGGCCGGGGAGCTGTTTTTT. This codes for CASSYLGQGKAGELFF.

This clone occurred a few times. This sequence joins TRBV6-6 and TRBJ1-5, with TRBD1 identical over 8 bases. The length of the CDR3 is 16 residues. Germline CDR1 and CDR2: MNHNY and SVGAGI (reference sequence). Trimming removed 0 bases from V and 3 bases from J; junction bases left unmatched: 4. CDR3 in DNA: TGTGCCAGCAGTTACTCCCGGGACAGGTCCAATCAGCCCCAGCATTTT. Translation gives CASSYSRDRSNQPQHF.

The chain recombines TRBV30 with TRBJ1-1; 7 nucleotides line up with TRBD1. This CDR3 is built from 14 residues. Germline V gene sequence: CDR1 GTSNPN, CDR2 SVGIG (reference sequence). V lost 2 bases, J lost 5 bases, and 8 bases stayed unmatched. CDR3 sequence reads: CAWSPLDRVTEAFF. The CDR3 coding sequence is TGTGCCTGGAGTCCCCTCGACAGGGTAACTGAAGCTTTCTTT.

The chain recombines TRBV7-9 with TRBJ1-2; D is ambiguous. Trimming took off 3 bases at V and 5 bases at J, with 7 bases between the two ends. Germline values: CDR1 SEHNR, CDR2 FQNEAQ (reference sequence). CDR3 length: 12 residues. DNA for the CDR3: TGTGCCAGCAGCTTGGTGTCATATGGCTACACCTTC. It yields the protein CASSLVSYGYTF.

The V call is TRBV13, the J call TRBJ1-1; D not resolved. The length of the CDR3 is 14 residues. The V gene's germline CDR1 is PRHDT and CDR2 FYEKMQ (reference sequence). The germline V and J ends were trimmed by 5 bases and 6 bases, with 16 bases remaining between them. CDR3 DNA sequence: TGTGCCAGCAGCCCCGAGGCAGCGGTCCCTGAAGCTTTCTTT. It is translated as CASSPEAAVPEAFF.

The sample holds one count of this clone. The chain joins TRBV4-2 to TRBJ2-5; 10 bases align to TRBD2. Germline V gives CDR1 LGHNA, CDR2 YNFKEQ. The CDR3 extends over 19 amino acids. V gave up 4 bases and J gave up 2 bases; unmatched junction bases: 16. In nucleotides, the CDR3 is TGTGCCAGCAGCCTCGAACCAGGACTAGGACTAGCGGAACAAGAGACCCAGTACTTC. Amino acids: CASSLEPGLGLAEQETQYF.

This sequence joins TRBV9 and TRBJ2-5, with 7 bases that match TRBD1. The ends lost 3 bases at V and 1 base at J; junction bases unmatched: 6. The CDR3 has 15 residues. CDR1 SGDLS and CDR2 YYNGEE come from the germline V gene. As DNA, the CDR3 is TGTGCCAGCAGCGCCGGGACAGTATTCCAAGAGACCCAGTACTTC. This codes for CASSAGTVFQETQYF.

The chain employs TRBV6-1 and TRBJ2-7, with TRBD1 as a possible D gene (6 bases). From germline, CDR1 is MNHNS and CDR2 SASEGT. This CDR3 contains 16 residues. V gave up 0 bases and J gave up 1 base, with 13 bases separating them. The CDR3 loop is CASSEALTGISYEQYF. CDR3 DNA: TGTGCCAGCAGTGAAGCGCTGACAGGCATTTCCTACGAGCAGTACTTC.

This sequence joins TRBV7-8 and TRBJ1-6; D unresolved. Trimming cost V 5 bases and J 15 bases, with 26 bases left between them. Germline V gene data show CDR1 as SGHVS and CDR2 as FQNEAQ. The CDR3 totals 16 residues. The CDR3 protein is CASSPLRAGRSGLLHF. In nucleotides, the CDR3 is TGTGCCAGCAGCCCCCTCCGTGCAGGACGAAGTGGCCTCCTCCACTTT.

The chain links TRBV5-1 to TRBJ2-7; 8 bases match TRBD1. Trimming removed 3 bases from V and 1 base from J; junction bases left unmatched: 9. The germline V gene has CDR1 SGHRS and CDR2 YFSETQ. The CDR3 totals 16 residues. CDR3 in amino acids: CASSYSPGQASYEQYF. The CDR3 DNA reads as TGCGCCAGCAGCTATTCCCCGGGACAGGCGTCCTACGAGCAGTACTTC. The full variable domain, its missing parts supplied by reference TRBV5-1 and TRBJ2-7, is KAGVTQTPRYLIKTRGQQVTLSCSPISGHRSVSWYQQTPGQGLQFLFEYFSETQRNKGNFPGRFSGRQFSNSRSEMNVSTLELGDSALYLCASSYSPGQASYEQYFGPGTRLTVT.

This rearrangement joins TRBV7-9 to TRBJ2-7; TRBD1 aligns across 8 bases. CDR1 is SEHNR, CDR2 FQNEAQ, per germline (reference sequence). Losses at the gene ends were 6 bases for V and 5 bases for J; bases not matched to a gene: 9. The CDR3 length is 14 residues. DNA for the CDR3: TGTGCCAGCAGTACTCTAGGACAGGGCGACGAGCAGTACTTC. The encoded protein is CASSTLGQGDEQYF.

This chain links TRBV11-3 with TRBJ2-1, with D tentatively TRBD2 (5 bases). Germline V gene data show CDR1 as SGHNT and CDR2 as YENEEA. CDR3 length: 18 amino acids. V lost 5 bases and J lost 5, with 25 bases in between. The CDR3 region has the DNA TGTGCCAGCAGCGCAACGCTACTAGGGAGATCGGCCCACAATGAGCAGTTCTTC. Encoded protein: CASSATLLGRSAHNEQFF.

V gene TRBV5-1 combines with J gene TRBJ2-3, with 9 bases identical to TRBD2. The CDR3 totals 14 residues. In germline, CDR1 is SGHRS, CDR2 YFSETQ. Losses at the gene ends were 4 bases for V and 4 bases for J; bases not matched to a gene: 4. The CDR3 coding sequence is TGCGCCAGCAGCCCGACTAGCGGCTCAGATACGCAGTATTTT. It codes for CASSPTSGSDTQYF.

The CDR3 nucleotides read TGTGCCAGCAGCTTATCAGGGGGCAGGGGGAAAGAGACCCAGTACTTC. Its protein product is CASSLSGGRGKETQYF. V gene TRBV7-8 combines with J gene TRBJ2-5; 8 nucleotides align to TRBD1. Trimming removed 2 bases from V and 3 bases from J; junction bases left unmatched: 8. The CDR3 runs 16 residues. The V gene's germline CDR1 is SGHVS and CDR2 FQNEAQ.

This chain uses TRBV7-2 with TRBJ1-6; 9 bases agree with TRBD1. V gave up 4 bases and J gave up 14 bases; unmatched junction bases: 12. The CDR3 runs to 15 residues. Germline V CDR1 and CDR2: SGHTA, FQGNSA. The DNA for the CDR3 is TGTGCCAGCAGCTCCCGGACCCGGACAGGGGAGACCCTCCACTTT. Translating gives CASSSRTRTGETLHF.

The chain combines TRBV25-1 with TRBJ2-3, with a tentative D call TRBD2 (5 bases). V was clipped by 1 base and J by 6 bases, with 5 bases between them. Germline values: CDR1 MGHDK, CDR2 SYGVNS. The CDR3 totals 12 residues. The CDR3: CASSEWEDTQYF. The CDR3 nucleotides read TGTGCCAGCAGTGAATGGGAGGATACGCAGTATTTT.

The V call is TRBV6-6, the J call TRBJ2-2; the D gene is possibly TRBD2 (5 bases). Trimming took 0 bases from V and 3 from J, leaving 5 bases between them. CDR1 is MNHNY, CDR2 SVGAGI, per germline (reference sequence). The CDR3 loop spans 14 amino acids. The chain's CDR3 is CASSYSRDTGELFF. The CDR3 DNA reads as TGTGCCAGCAGTTACTCGAGGGACACCGGGGAGCTGTTTTTT.

This chain connects TRBV5-6 to TRBJ2-7; the D is unclear. The CDR3 runs to 16 residues. CDR1 and CDR2 (germline): SGHDT, YYEEEE. V dropped 2 bases and J dropped 0 bases, with 15 bases sitting between them. As DNA, the CDR3 is TGTGCCAGCAGCTTCGGGCCGATGAGGCCCTCCTACGAGCAGTACTTC. It encodes CASSFGPMRPSYEQYF. The variable domain in full, completed from reference TRBV5-6 and TRBJ2-7, reads DAGVTQSPTHLIKTRGQQVTLRCSPKSGHDTVSWYQQALGQGPQFIFQYYEEEERQRGNFPDRFSGHQFPNYSSELNVNALLLGDSALYLCASSFGPMRPSYEQYFGPGTRLTVT.

This chain links TRBV18 with TRBJ2-1; weak D call: TRBD1 (6 bases). The CDR3 has 13 amino acids. The germline CDR1 and CDR2 sequences are KGHSH and LQKENI. Trimming pared 2 bases from V and 5 bases from J, leaving 7 bases between. The CDR3 DNA sequence: TGTGCCAGCTCACCAGGGGGCCACAATGAGCAGTTCTTC. This codes for CASSPGGHNEQFF.

V is TRBV9 and J is TRBJ2-2; a weak D match, TRBD2 (6 bases). The CDR3 consists of 19 residues. Germline V lookup: CDR1 SGDLS, CDR2 YYNGEE. Trimming removed 4 bases from V and 1 base from J, with 23 bases in between. The CDR3 loop is CASSYPLGSGLLNTGELFF. In DNA, the CDR3 is TGTGCCAGCAGCTACCCCCTCGGTAGCGGACTCTTGAACACCGGGGAGCTGTTTTTT.

This chain links TRBV11-3 with TRBJ2-1; D not resolved. The CDR3 loop spans 13 amino acids. The ends were cut back, 6 bases at V and 9 bases at J, with 15 bases in the middle. Germline lookup yields CDR1 SGHNT and CDR2 YENEEA. CDR3: CASSFMGNSEQFF. CDR3 bases: TGTGCCAGCAGTTTTATGGGCAACAGTGAGCAGTTCTTC.

A few counts support this clone. This chain joins TRBV2 and TRBJ1-2; D gene ambiguous. The CDR3 has 12 residues. Germline assignment: CDR1 SNHLY and CDR2 FYNNEI. Deletions cut 4 bases from V and 1 base from J, with 4 bases between. The CDR3 spells CASSGNNYGYTF. The CDR3 DNA follows: TGTGCCAGCAGTGGAAATAACTATGGCTACACCTTC.